A single sample is the source of the 21 T cell receptor beta chains below, sequenced in a study of a mutant IDH1 vaccine in newly diagnosed glioma (dated by TCRdb to the early 2020s). The time point label on this specimen signifies: week 47, end of study. Each vaccine dose was 300 ug of a 20-mer mutant IDH1 peptide in Montanide, given subcutaneously with topical imiquimod. Their antigens are not known. The method was the immunoSEQ multiplex PCR assay. TCRdb limited this immuneACCESS table to in-frame rearrangements with V and J called. A share of clones is missing; checked studies link under half to unresolved V genes, and the rest is unexplained. The sample table contains over 80,000 clones; only one count was recorded for roughly four fifths of them. Approximately 5% of the sample comes from the top ten. The starting material was PBMCs, obtained from a glioma patient whose treatment included an IDH1 peptide vaccine. The receptor set was obtained from a man aged 35 to 55 with glioma.

This sequence joins TRBV5-4 and TRBJ2-7, with 7 bases matching TRBD2. CDR1 and CDR2 (germline): SGHNT, YYREEE (reference sequence). J gave up 6 bases and V 0 bases, and 6 bases lay outside the gene matches. This CDR3 region has 14 residues. CDR3 bases: TGTGCCAGCAGCTTGGCGGGACTAACCTCCGAGCAGTACTTC. Its translation is CASSLAGLTSEQYF.

In this sample, this clone turned up a few times. V usage is TRBV19 and J usage is TRBJ2-5; D perhaps matches TRBD2 (6 bases). Germline V CDR1 and CDR2: LNHDA, SQIVND (reference sequence). This CDR3 comprises 13 residues. V was trimmed by 6 bases and J by 6 bases, leaving 14 bases between them. CDR3 in amino acids: CASSHGGMKTQYF. Here the CDR3 DNA reads TGTGCCAGTAGCCATGGGGGGATGAAGACCCAGTACTTC.

The rearrangement joins TRBV5-4 to TRBJ2-5; D unclear. The V gene lost 4 bases and the J gene lost 3 bases, with 13 bases spanning the gap. This CDR3 comprises 14 residues. Germline V CDR1 and CDR2: SGHNT, YYREEE (reference sequence). The CDR3 here is CASSTGLMEETQYF. As DNA, the CDR3 is TGTGCCAGCAGCACCGGGTTGATGGAAGAGACCCAGTACTTC.

This chain's CDR3 is CASSPSGASTDTQYF. The CDR3 DNA reads as TGCGCCAGCAGCCCAAGCGGGGCAAGCACAGATACGCAGTATTTT. The J gene is TRBJ2-3, the V gene TRBV4-1; 7 nucleotides match TRBD2. V was pared by 4 bases and J by 0 bases, with 4 bases of the junction left unmatched. The length of the CDR3 is 15 residues. Germline CDR1 MGHRA, CDR2 YSYEKL.

This clone was seen once. The J gene is TRBJ1-3, the V gene TRBV11-2; D ambiguous. V lost 0 bases and J 3 bases, leaving 9 bases between the germline ends. The CDR3 is made up of 15 amino acids. Germline assignment: CDR1 SGHAT and CDR2 FQNNGV. CDR3: CASSLEGRYGNTIYF. DNA for the CDR3: TGTGCCAGCAGCTTAGAAGGGCGGTATGGAAACACCATATATTTT.

The rearrangement links TRBV2 to TRBJ2-2; D unresolved. CDR3 size: 15 residues. V was clipped by 2 bases and J by 3 bases, with 10 bases between them. CDR1 and CDR2 from the germline V gene are SNHLY and FYNNEI. The CDR3 region has the DNA TGTGCCAGCAGTGAAATATCCGCGGACACCGGGGAGCTGTTTTTT. Protein: CASSEISADTGELFF.

The V gene is TRBV2, the J gene TRBJ2-2; 9 bases are a match to TRBD2. Germline V lookup: CDR1 SNHLY, CDR2 FYNNEI. The CDR3 is 14 residues long. The J segment lost 5 bases and the V segment lost 9 bases, leaving 7 bases of the junction unmatched. The CDR3: CASIAGVATGELFF. In nucleotides, the CDR3 is TGTGCCAGTATAGCGGGAGTGGCGACCGGGGAGCTGTTTTTT.

V and J are TRBV7-9 and TRBJ1-5, with D tentatively TRBD1 (5 bases). Trimming took off 1 base at V and 6 bases at J, with 13 bases between the two ends. This CDR3 comprises 15 residues. The germline gives CDR1 SEHNR, CDR2 FQNEAQ (reference sequence). The CDR3 loop reads CASSLGRVGRQPQHF. In nucleotides, the CDR3 is TGTGCCAGCAGCTTAGGTAGGGTGGGACGTCAGCCCCAGCATTTT.

The chain carries TRBV23-1 and TRBJ2-7, with 9 nucleotides matching TRBD1. TRBV23-1 qualifies as an ORF whose function is uncertain. The CDR3 has 17 residues. After removal of 0 bases from V and 0 bases from J, the junction contained 6 bases not matched to a gene. CDR3 protein: CASSQSPGTGISYEQYF. In DNA, the CDR3 is TGCGCCAGCAGTCAATCCCCCGGGACAGGGATCTCCTACGAGCAGTACTTC.

This clone was picked up one time. This chain connects TRBV19 to TRBJ1-3; D is ambiguous. Germline CDR1 reads LNHDA; CDR2 reads SQIVND (reference sequence). This CDR3 is 17 amino acids long. With 3 bases removed from V and 0 bases from J, the gap between germline ends came to 15 bases. The CDR3 DNA reads as TGTGCCAGTAGTATCAGTGGAACCCTCCTCTCTGGAAACACCATATATTTT. Encoded protein: CASSISGTLLSGNTIYF.

The chain is built from TRBV11-2 and TRBJ1-2; 7 bases are a match to TRBD1. Trimming removed 1 base from V and 4 bases from J; junction bases left unmatched: 6. The CDR3 runs 15 residues. From germline, CDR1 is SGHAT and CDR2 FQNNGV. Here the CDR3 DNA reads TGTGCCAGCAGCTTAGTCGCAGGGGGGATCTATGGCTACACCTTC. Translating gives CASSLVAGGIYGYTF.

This rearrangement joins TRBV2 to TRBJ2-2; 11 nucleotides match TRBD2. The CDR3 runs 18 residues. The V and J ends lost 6 bases and 1 base, in that order; junction bases with no gene match: 10. Germline V CDR1 and CDR2: SNHLY, FYNNEI. CDR3 nucleotides: TGTGCCAGCAGGGGCACTAGCGGGGGAATCCTGAACACCGGGGAGCTGTTTTTT. Protein product: CASRGTSGGILNTGELFF.

This chain connects TRBV7-6 to TRBJ2-7, with D perhaps assigned TRBD1 or TRBD2 (5 bases each). Trimming took off 1 base at V and 1 base at J, with 8 bases between the two ends. This CDR3 comprises 14 residues. Per germline, CDR1 SGHVS and CDR2 FNYEAQ. The CDR3 spells CASSLGDGSYEQYF. The CDR3 region has the DNA TGTGCCAGCAGCTTAGGGGACGGTTCCTACGAGCAGTACTTC.

The J gene is TRBJ2-7, the V gene TRBV14; no clear D. The CDR3 is made up of 13 amino acids. V was trimmed by 1 base and J by 1 base, leaving 5 bases between them. CDR1 is SGHDN, CDR2 FVKESK, per germline. CDR3 loop: CASSQGRSYEQYF. CDR3 nucleotides: TGTGCCAGCAGCCAAGGGCGGTCCTACGAGCAGTACTTC.

The chain is built from TRBV28 and TRBJ1-2, with D possibly TRBD1 on 6 matching bases. Germline loops: CDR1 MDHEN, CDR2 SYDVKM. The CDR3 covers 16 residues. The V gene lost 8 bases and the J gene lost 2 bases, with 21 bases spanning the gap. In DNA form, the CDR3 reads TGTGCCAGCTTTCAGGACAGAGGTGGGGTAAACTATGGCTACACCTTC. Encoded protein: CASFQDRGGVNYGYTF.

The chain couples TRBV7-8 to TRBJ2-7, with 9 bases aligning to TRBD2. Germline CDR1 SGHVS, CDR2 FQNEAQ. The CDR3 is 15 residues long. J lost 4 bases, V lost 0 bases, and 4 bases had no gene match. DNA of the CDR3: TGTGCCAGCAGCTTAGCTAGCGGGAGCACGTACGAGCAGTACTTC. Translating it yields CASSLASGSTYEQYF.

CDR3 coding DNA: TGTGCCAGCAGCTTCCGGGACTGGGGGTTCTTC. This translates into CASSFRDWGFF. The rearrangement joins TRBV5-8 to TRBJ2-1; TRBD2 is a possible D gene (6 bases). From germline, CDR1 is SGHTS and CDR2 YDEGEE. The length of the CDR3 is 11 residues. The V and J ends lost 2 bases and 15 bases respectively, with 12 bases between them.

This clone was counted only a few times. V and J are TRBV18 and TRBJ2-7; TRBD1 aligns across 11 bases. Germline assignment: CDR1 KGHSH and CDR2 LQKENI. The CDR3 is made up of 15 amino acids. With 3 bases clipped from V and 2 bases from J, the junction kept 3 bases outside the gene matches. CDR3 nucleotide sequence: TGTGCCAGCTCACCCGGGACAGGGGGAGCCTACGAGCAGTACTTC. The encoded protein is CASSPGTGGAYEQYF.

The genes are TRBV5-1 and TRBJ2-3; no reliable D call. CDR1 and CDR2 (germline): SGHRS, YFSETQ. CDR3 length: 13 amino acids. Trimming shortened V by 3 bases and J by 5 bases, and 10 bases separated the two germline ends. The CDR3 nucleotides are TGCGCCAGCAGCTCCCAAGCCGGAGATACGCAGTATTTT. Translation: CASSSQAGDTQYF.

Here the CDR3 reads CASSSLPRTVYGYTF. The CDR3, as DNA: TGTGCCAGCAGTTCCCTCCCCCGGACGGTCTATGGCTACACCTTC. The chain employs TRBV6-5 and TRBJ1-2; D remains ambiguous. Deletions cut 4 bases from V and 4 bases from J, with 16 bases between. The CDR3 is 15 amino acids. CDR1 and CDR2 from the germline V gene are MNHEY and SVGAGI.

V usage is TRBV5-4 and J usage is TRBJ1-1; unclear D gene. Germline CDR1 and CDR2: SGHNT and YYREEE (reference sequence). The CDR3 covers 13 residues. V lost 3 bases to trimming and J lost 0 bases, with 6 bases between them. The CDR3 DNA follows: TGTGCCAGCAGCTACGGGGTGAACACTGAAGCTTTCTTT. It codes for CASSYGVNTEAFF.